Listed here are 8 T cell receptor beta chains from one sample, sequenced in a study of patients and donors after allogeneic stem cell transplantation. TCRdb analysed the RT-PCR reads with MiXCR anew, one entry per CDR3 protein. The sample contains around 8,200 distinct CDR3 sequences, approximately 10% of which appear only once. The sample comprised blood, either unsorted or a sorted T cell fraction (not recorded which). All receptors derive from a human donor who was either an allogeneic HSCT recipient or a stem cell or donor lymphocyte infusion donor (not recorded which). It is not recorded whose cells these are; they may come from a transplant donor.

This clonotype was found a few times. The J gene is TRBJ1-2, the V gene TRBV6-2 or TRBV6-3; a possible D gene is TRBD1 (6 bases). This CDR3 comprises 16 residues. V shed 10 bases and J shed 4 bases, with 25 bases lying between them. The V gene's germline CDR1 is MNHEY and CDR2 SVGEGT. The CDR3 DNA sequence: TGTGCCATCGCACCCGACCGGGGGACACGAACCTATGGCTACACCTTC. Amino acid sequence: CAIAPDRGTRTYGYTF.

This clonotype was seen once. The chain links TRBV20-1 to TRBJ2-2; 10 bases agree with TRBD1. The CDR3 extends over 17 amino acids. V was clipped by 6 bases and J by 2 bases; unmatched bases: 12. Germline V lookup: CDR1 DFQATT, CDR2 SNEGSKA (reference sequence). The CDR3 region is CSASHPGQGSNTGELFF. CDR3 bases: TGCAGTGCATCTCATCCGGGACAGGGGTCAAACACCGGGGAGCTGTTTTTT.

The chain joins TRBV12-3 or TRBV12-4 to TRBJ2-1; D ambiguous. This CDR3 has 14 amino acids. Trimming removed 5 bases from V and 5 bases from J, with 13 bases in between. CDR3 residues: CASSTGSRNNEQFF. DNA of the CDR3: TGTGCCAGCAGTACCGGTTCTAGGAACAATGAGCAGTTCTTC.

This clonotype was detected many times. The V and J genes are TRBV29-1 and TRBJ1-5; D is ambiguous. V was shortened by 4 bases and J by 1 base, with 8 bases between the two germline ends. Germline V CDR1 and CDR2: SQVTM, ANQGSEA. The CDR3 is made up of 13 amino acids. CDR3 protein: CSVVIGSNQPQHF. CDR3 sequence (DNA): TGCAGCGTTGTGATCGGGAGCAATCAGCCCCAGCATTTT.

The chain has TRBV20-1 and TRBJ2-1; 11 nucleotides agree with TRBD2. The CDR3 consists of 15 residues. V lost 5 bases, J lost 1 base, and 4 bases stayed unmatched. Per germline, CDR1 DFQATT and CDR2 SNEGSKA (reference sequence). In DNA, the CDR3 is TGCAGTGCTTGTATAGCGGGGGGGTCCTACAATGAGCAGTTCTTC. It encodes CSACIAGGSYNEQFF.

The chain combines TRBV6-5 with TRBJ2-5, with 8 positions matching TRBD1. The trim removed 5 bases at V and 3 bases at J, leaving 8 bases unmatched. The CDR3 consists of 15 residues. Germline V CDR1 and CDR2: MNHEY, SVGAGI. The CDR3 DNA reads TGTGCCAGCAGTGGCCGGACAGGGAAAGAAGAGACCCAGTACTTC. Translation gives CASSGRTGKEETQYF.

The rearrangement links TRBV4-1 to TRBJ2-1; possibly TRBD1 for D (7 bases). The CDR3 runs 17 residues. Germline values: CDR1 MGHRA, CDR2 YSYEKL. The germline V and J ends were trimmed by 0 bases and 4 bases, with 16 bases remaining between them. Here the CDR3 reads CASSQEQGGKLYNEQFF. The CDR3 nucleotides are TGCGCCAGCAGCCAAGAGCAGGGGGGAAAACTTTACAATGAGCAGTTCTTC.

This clonotype was detected only a few times. V and J are TRBV6-5 and TRBJ2-2; TRBD1 aligns across 7 bases. This CDR3 contains 15 residues. In germline, CDR1 is MNHEY, CDR2 SVGAGI. V gave up 6 bases and J gave up 3 bases; unmatched junction bases: 7. Here the CDR3 reads CASRTGVGHTGELFF. CDR3 DNA: TGTGCCAGCAGAACAGGGGTCGGGCACACCGGGGAGCTGTTTTTT.